This T cell receptor beta chain was retrieved from a study of T cell repertoires in cytomegalovirus infection. For the study at large: CMV epitopes, recently identified HLA-C-restricted and well-studied HLA-B-restricted, were used. Indications came from public TCR beta signatures; they pointed to CMV infection and to a matching HLA type. Study-level results: HLA-C-restricted, CMV-specific TCR beta clonotypes were dominant ex vivo. Adding up the frequency of public TCR beta families identified people who carried CMV plus the relevant HLA.

To note about this clonotype: The antigen is unknown.

TCRdb called the reads again in MiXCR, with one record for every CDR3 protein. The sample shows about 470,000 distinct CDR3 sequences, under 55% of them seen only once. This specimen consisted of cultured PBMCs, obtained from culture after CMV antigen stimulation. This receptor was taken from a human donor in good health (CMV status not recorded). Some clones in this sample may be carry-over from other donors' samples.

The CDR3 coding sequence is TGCAGCGGGACCGAAGCCAACACTGAAGCTTTCTTT. It specifies CSGTEANTEAFF. The genes are TRBV29-1 and TRBJ1-1, with D uncertain. Germline V CDR1 and CDR2: SQVTM, ANQGSEA. Trimming left V 7 bases short and J 2 bases short, with 11 bases between. The CDR3 covers 12 residues.